What follows are 13 T cell receptor beta chains derived from one specimen sequenced in a study of shared clonotypes between healthy human individuals. Naive CD8 populations comprised CD45RO-negative cells positively selected for CCR7, excluding terminally differentiated effector memory CD45RA+ cells. Clones were read by immunoSEQ multiplex PCR, and TCRdb kept only the in-frame ones, dropping some. The sample consists of about 2.1 million clones, approximately 94% of them appearing once. The specimen sequenced was naive CD8+ T cells from PBMCs. These receptors came from a man between 18 and 35 years old in good health. Some clones in this sample may be carry-over from other donors' samples.

The CDR3 spells CASSALAGTYNEQFF. The CDR3 nucleotides are TGTGCCAGCAGTGCTCTAGCGGGAACCTACAATGAGCAGTTCTTC. This sequence joins TRBV25-1 and TRBJ2-1, with TRBD2 matching 9 bases. The germline V gene has CDR1 MGHDK and CDR2 SYGVNS. The CDR3 is 15 residues long. V was clipped by 4 bases and J by 2 bases; unmatched bases: 3.

This sequence joins TRBV18 and TRBJ2-2, with D tentatively TRBD1 (5 bases). Germline CDR1 reads KGHSH; CDR2 reads LQKENI. This CDR3 is built from 16 residues. V lost 3 bases, J lost 4 bases, and 15 bases lay in between. DNA of the CDR3: TGTGCCAGCTCACCGACCCCAGGGTCGGGCACCGGGGAGCTGTTTTTT. It translates to CASSPTPGSGTGELFF.

The gene calls are TRBV15 and TRBJ1-2; a weak D match, TRBD1 (5 bases). The V end lost 5 bases, the J end lost 2 bases, and 12 bases lay between the germline ends. Per the germline V gene, CDR1 is LNHNV and CDR2 is YYDKDF (reference sequence). The CDR3 runs to 14 residues. The CDR3 region has the DNA TGTGCCACCAGCGGTAGACAGCGCAACTATGGCTACACCTTC. It encodes CATSGRQRNYGYTF. Complete variable domain (other parts from reference TRBV15 and TRBJ1-2): DAMVIQNPRYQVTQFGKPVTLSCSQTLNHNVMYWYQQKSSQAPKLLFHYYDKDFNNEADTPDNFQSRRPNTSFCFLDIRSPGLGDTAMYLCATSGRQRNYGYTFGSGTRLTVV.

The CDR3 nucleotides read TGTGCCAGCTACTCATATGGCTACACCTTC. Translation gives CASYSYGYTF. This chain uses TRBV19 with TRBJ1-2; D is unclear. V was cut by 9 bases and J by 5 bases, with 7 bases left in between. CDR1 LNHDA and CDR2 SQIVND come from the germline V gene (reference sequence). The CDR3 consists of 10 residues.

The J gene is TRBJ2-1, the V gene TRBV27, with D unresolved. The V end was cut by 3 bases, the J end by 8 bases, with 20 bases between. Looked up from germline, CDR1 is MNHEY and CDR2 is SMNVEV (reference sequence). CDR3 size: 16 residues. This CDR3 reads CASSFAINRGPDEQFF. CDR3 bases: TGTGCCAGCAGTTTCGCAATAAATCGCGGACCAGATGAGCAGTTCTTC.

As regards this clone: This specimen includes other DNA sequences encoding the same CDR3. The V call is TRBV11-2, the J call TRBJ1-2; D unresolved. CDR3 size: 13 residues. Germline CDR1 reads SGHAT; CDR2 reads FQNNGV. V was shortened by 5 bases and J by 2 bases, with 9 bases between the two germline ends. CDR3 DNA sequence: TGTGCCAGCAGCCTCGGCGTGAACTATGGCTACACCTTC. Its protein product is CASSLGVNYGYTF.

The chain is built from TRBV25-1 and TRBJ2-5; D is possibly TRBD1 (6 bases). The CDR3 is made up of 13 amino acids. Trimming shortened V by 4 bases and J by 5 bases, and 11 bases separated the two germline ends. Per the germline V gene, CDR1 is MGHDK and CDR2 is SYGVNS. DNA of the CDR3: TGTGCCAGCAGTGGGACAGTTTCCGAGACCCAGTACTTC. It translates to CASSGTVSETQYF. Full variable domain (missing parts from reference TRBV25-1 and TRBJ2-5): EADIYQTPRYLVIGTGKKITLECSQTMGHDKMYWYQQDPGMELHLIHYSYGVNSTEKGDLSSESTVSRIRTEHFPLTLESARPSHTSQYLCASSGTVSETQYFGPGTRLLVL.

This clone was seen once. The chain carries TRBV6-5 and TRBJ1-2; D gene unclear. The germline gives CDR1 MNHEY, CDR2 SVGAGI. Trimming removed 5 bases from V and 6 bases from J, with 16 bases in between. This CDR3 has 14 residues. CDR3 sequence (DNA): TGTGCCAGCAGTCCGCGGACGGGAGGGCATGGCTACACCTTC. Translated: CASSPRTGGHGYTF.

The chain has TRBV27 and TRBJ2-7, with a tentative D call TRBD2 (6 bases). The CDR3 is made up of 14 amino acids. Per the germline V gene, CDR1 is MNHEY and CDR2 is SMNVEV (reference sequence). V was pared by 6 bases and J by 3 bases, with 15 bases between. The CDR3 reads CASSLGGPVYEQYF. CDR3 nucleotides: TGTGCCAGCAGCCTCGGAGGGCCTGTCTACGAGCAGTACTTC.

The chain combines TRBV7-9 with TRBJ1-2, with 7 bases lining up with TRBD1. CDR3 length: 14 residues. J was trimmed by 0 bases and V by 5 bases; bases with no gene match: 3. Germline assignment: CDR1 SEHNR and CDR2 FQNEAQ (reference sequence). The CDR3 region has the DNA TGTGCCAGCAGCGGGACAGAAGCTAACTATGGCTACACCTTC. Translation gives CASSGTEANYGYTF. Variable domain in full (rest from reference TRBV7-9 and TRBJ1-2): DTGVSQNPRHKITKRGQNVTFRCDPISEHNRLYWYRQTLGQGPEFLTYFQNEAQLEKSRLLSDRFSAERPKGSFSTLEIQRTEQGDSAMYLCASSGTEANYGYTFGSGTRLTVV.

V usage is TRBV11-3 and J usage is TRBJ2-2; D might be TRBD1 (6 bases). This CDR3 has 18 amino acids. Trimming shortened V by 5 bases and J by 3 bases, and 22 bases separated the two germline ends. Germline V gene lookup returns CDR1 SGHNT and CDR2 YENEEA. The CDR3 protein is CASSPYYVRDTYTGELFF. The CDR3 bases are TGTGCCAGCAGCCCGTATTACGTCCGGGACACCTACACCGGGGAGCTGTTTTTT.

The chain employs TRBV27 and TRBJ1-5; no definite D call. V lost 3 bases and J lost 8, with 14 bases in between. Germline assignment: CDR1 MNHEY and CDR2 SMNVEV (reference sequence). CDR3 size: 14 residues. CDR3 residues: CASSLAVRSEPQHF. In DNA form, the CDR3 reads TGTGCCAGCAGTTTGGCGGTGCGAAGTGAGCCCCAGCATTTT.

CDR3 residues: CASSFLREQETQYF. The CDR3 bases are TGTGCCAGCAGCTTCTTACGGGAGCAAGAGACCCAGTACTTC. V and J are TRBV7-8 and TRBJ2-5, with D tentatively TRBD2 (6 bases). V gave up 3 bases and J gave up 2 bases, with 10 bases separating them. The CDR3 runs to 14 residues. Per germline, CDR1 SGHVS and CDR2 FQNEAQ.